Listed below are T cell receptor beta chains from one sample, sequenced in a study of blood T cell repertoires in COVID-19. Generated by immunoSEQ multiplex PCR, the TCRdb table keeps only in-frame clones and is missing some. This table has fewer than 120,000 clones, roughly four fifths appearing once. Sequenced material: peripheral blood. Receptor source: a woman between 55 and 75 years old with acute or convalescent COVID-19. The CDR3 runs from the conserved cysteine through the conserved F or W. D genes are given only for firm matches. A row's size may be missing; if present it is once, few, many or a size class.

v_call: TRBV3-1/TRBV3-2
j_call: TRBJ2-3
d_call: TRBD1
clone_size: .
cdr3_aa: CASSQGLPLDRAVQGDTQYF
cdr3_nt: TGTGCCAGCAGCCAAGGGCTCCCTCTTGACAGGGCTGTCCAAGGTGATACGCAGTATTTT

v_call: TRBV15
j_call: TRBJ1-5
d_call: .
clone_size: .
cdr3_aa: CATSRVSGSQPQHF
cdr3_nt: TGTGCCACCAGCAGAGTATCGGGTAGTCAGCCCCAGCATTTT

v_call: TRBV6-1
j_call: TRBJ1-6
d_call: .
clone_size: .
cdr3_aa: CASSEEQGSPLHF
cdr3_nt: TGTGCCAGCAGTGAAGAACAGGGTTCACCCCTCCACTTT

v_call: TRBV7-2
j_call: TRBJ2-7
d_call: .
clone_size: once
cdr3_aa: CASGGLSYEQYF
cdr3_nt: TGTGCCAGCGGCGGGCTGTCCTACGAGCAGTACTTC

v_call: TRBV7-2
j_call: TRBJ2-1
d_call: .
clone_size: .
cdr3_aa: CASSLGYRGRQGVNEQFF
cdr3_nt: TGTGCCAGCAGCTTAGGTTATCGGGGGCGACAGGGTGTGAATGAGCAGTTCTTC

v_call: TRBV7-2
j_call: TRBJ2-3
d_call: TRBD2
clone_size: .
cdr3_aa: CATAAGGYTDTQYF
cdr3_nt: TGTGCCACGGCGGCGGGGGGGTACACAGATACGCAGTATTTT

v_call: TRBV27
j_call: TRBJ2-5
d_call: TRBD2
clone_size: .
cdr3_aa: CASRNPRGGKETQYF
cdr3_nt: TGTGCCAGCCGCAATCCCCGCGGGGGGAAGGAGACCCAGTACTTC

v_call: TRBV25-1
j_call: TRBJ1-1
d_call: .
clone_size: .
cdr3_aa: CASMQTVNTEAFF
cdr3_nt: TGTGCCAGCATGCAGACAGTTAACACTGAAGCTTTCTTT

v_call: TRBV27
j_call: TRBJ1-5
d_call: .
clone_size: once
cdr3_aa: CASCSTTGSQPQLF
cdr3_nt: TGTGCCAGCTGTTCCACGACTGGCTCTCAGCCCCAGCTTTTT

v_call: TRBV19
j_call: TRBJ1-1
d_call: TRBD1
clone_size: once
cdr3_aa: CASSGQGGTEAFF
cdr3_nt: TGTGCCAGTAGTGGACAGGGGGGGACTGAAGCTTTCTTT

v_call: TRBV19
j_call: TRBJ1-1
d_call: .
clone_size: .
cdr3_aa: CASSMKGDTEAFF
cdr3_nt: TGTGCCAGTAGTATGAAAGGGGACACTGAAGCTTTCTTT

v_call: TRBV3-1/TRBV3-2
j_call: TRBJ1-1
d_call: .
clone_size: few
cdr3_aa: CASSQAGPEAFF
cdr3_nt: TGTGCCAGCAGCCAGGCGGGCCCTGAAGCTTTCTTT

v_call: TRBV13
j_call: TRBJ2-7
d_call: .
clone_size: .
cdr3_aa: CASSGRRSDSYEQYF
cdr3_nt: TGTGCCAGCAGTGGGAGGCGGAGTGACTCCTACGAGCAGTACTTC

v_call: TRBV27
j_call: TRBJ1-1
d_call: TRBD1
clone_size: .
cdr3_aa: CASSLRGHTEAFF
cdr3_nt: TGTGCCAGCAGTCTCAGGGGGCATACTGAAGCTTTCTTT

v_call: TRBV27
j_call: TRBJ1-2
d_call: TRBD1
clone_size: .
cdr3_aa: CASSPTGGYGYTF
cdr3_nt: TGTGCCAGCAGTCCGACAGGGGGCTATGGCTACACCTTC

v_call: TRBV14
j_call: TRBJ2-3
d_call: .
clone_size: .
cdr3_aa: CASSPLLSTDTQYF
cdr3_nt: TGTGCCAGCAGCCCTTTGTTAAGCACAGATACGCAGTATTTT

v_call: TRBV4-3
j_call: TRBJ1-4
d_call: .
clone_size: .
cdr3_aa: CASSQTANEKLFF
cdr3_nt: TGCGCCAGCAGCCAGACAGCTAATGAAAAACTGTTTTTT

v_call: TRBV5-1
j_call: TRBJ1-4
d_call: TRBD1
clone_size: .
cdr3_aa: CASSNGQGVLPGLFF
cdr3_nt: TGCGCCAGCAGCAATGGACAGGGGGTCCTTCCTGGGCTTTTTTTT

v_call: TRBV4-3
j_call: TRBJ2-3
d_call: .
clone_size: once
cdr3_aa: CASSPLRGADTQYF
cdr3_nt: TGCGCCAGCAGCCCACTCAGGGGGGCAGATACGCAGTATTTT

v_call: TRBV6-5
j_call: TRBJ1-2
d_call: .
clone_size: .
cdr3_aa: CASSYRGHGYTF
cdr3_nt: TGTGCCAGCAGTTACCGAGGGCATGGCTACACCTTC

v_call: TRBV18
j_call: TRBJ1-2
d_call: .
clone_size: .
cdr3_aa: CASSQSGVYGYTF
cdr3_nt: TGTGCCAGCTCCCAAAGCGGGGTCTATGGCTACACCTTC

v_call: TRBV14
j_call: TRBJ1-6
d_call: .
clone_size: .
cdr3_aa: CASSQTSSYNSPLHF
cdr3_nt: TGTGCCAGCAGCCAAACTAGCTCCTATAATTCACCCCTCCACTTT

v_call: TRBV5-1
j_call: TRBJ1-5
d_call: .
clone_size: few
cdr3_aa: CASSSQGLDQPQHF
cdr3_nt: TGCGCCAGCAGCTCACAGGGTTTGGATCAGCCCCAGCATTTT

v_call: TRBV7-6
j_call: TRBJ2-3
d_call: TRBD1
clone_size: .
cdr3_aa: CASSLQGLGTDTQYF
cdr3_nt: TGTGCCAGCAGTTTACAGGGGTTAGGCACAGATACGCAGTATTTT

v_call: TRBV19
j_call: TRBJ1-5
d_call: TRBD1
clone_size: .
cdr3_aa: CASSSLTGDNQPQHF
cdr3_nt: TGTGCCAGTAGTAGCCTTACAGGGGACAATCAGCCCCAGCATTTT

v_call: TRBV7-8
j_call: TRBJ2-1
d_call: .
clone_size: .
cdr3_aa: CASSLEKSSYNEQFF
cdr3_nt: TGTGCCAGCAGCTTAGAGAAGAGCTCCTACAATGAGCAGTTCTTC

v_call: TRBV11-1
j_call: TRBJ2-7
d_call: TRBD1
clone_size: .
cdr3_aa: CASSRQGGAGEQYF
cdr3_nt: TGTGCCAGCAGCCGACAGGGTGGGGCGGGCGAGCAGTACTTC

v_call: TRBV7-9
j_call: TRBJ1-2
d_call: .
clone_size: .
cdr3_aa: CASSPDGWGGYTF
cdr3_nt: TGTGCCAGCAGCCCAGATGGGTGGGGCGGCTACACCTTC

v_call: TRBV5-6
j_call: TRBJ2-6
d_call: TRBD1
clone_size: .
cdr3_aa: CASSRGQDSGANVLTF
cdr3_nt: TGTGCCAGCAGCAGGGGACAGGACTCTGGGGCCAACGTCCTGACTTTC

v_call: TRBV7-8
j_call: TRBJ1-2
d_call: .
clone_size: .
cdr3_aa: CASSSGLGGYTF
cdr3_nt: TGTGCCAGCAGCTCGGGACTGGGAGGCTACACCTTC

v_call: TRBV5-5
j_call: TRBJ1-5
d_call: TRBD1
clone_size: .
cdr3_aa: CASSIGTGGNQPQHF
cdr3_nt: TGTGCCAGCAGCATTGGGACAGGGGGCAACCAGCCCCAGCATTTT

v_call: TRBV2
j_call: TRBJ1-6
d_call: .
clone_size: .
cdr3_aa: CASSEAPAGPLHF
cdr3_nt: TGTGCCAGCAGTGAAGCACCGGCGGGACCCCTCCACTTT

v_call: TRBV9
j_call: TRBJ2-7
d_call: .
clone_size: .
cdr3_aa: CASSVSRSSEQYF
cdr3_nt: TGTGCCAGCAGCGTGTCTCGGTCTAGCGAGCAGTACTTC

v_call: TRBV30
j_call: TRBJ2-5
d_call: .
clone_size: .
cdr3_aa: CAWSVVLAYLQETQYF
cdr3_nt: TGTGCCTGGAGTGTAGTCCTAGCCTACCTCCAAGAGACCCAGTACTTC

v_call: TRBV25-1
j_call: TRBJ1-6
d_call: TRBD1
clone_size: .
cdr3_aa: CASSGRTGRSSYNSPLHF
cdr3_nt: TGTGCCAGCAGTGGCAGGACAGGCCGGAGCTCCTATAATTCACCCCTCCACTTT

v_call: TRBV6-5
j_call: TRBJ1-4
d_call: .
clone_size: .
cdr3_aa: CASRRLGRNEKLFF
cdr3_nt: TGTGCCAGCAGGAGGTTAGGCCGGAATGAAAAACTGTTTTTT

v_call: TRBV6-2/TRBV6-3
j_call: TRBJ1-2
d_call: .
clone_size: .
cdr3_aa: CASSPGRVDGYTF
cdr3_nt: TGTGCCAGCAGTCCCGGCAGGGTTGATGGCTACACCTTC

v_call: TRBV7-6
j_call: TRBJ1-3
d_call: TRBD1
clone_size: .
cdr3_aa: CASSLGQGAGNTIYF
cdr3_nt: TGTGCCAGCAGCTTAGGACAGGGGGCTGGAAACACCATATATTTT

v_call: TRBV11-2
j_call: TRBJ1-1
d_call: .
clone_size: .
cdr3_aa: CASSLTGRTEAFF
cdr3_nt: TGTGCCAGCAGCTTAACAGGGCGGACTGAAGCTTTCTTT

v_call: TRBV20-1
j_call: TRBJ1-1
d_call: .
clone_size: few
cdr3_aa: CSGGATFF
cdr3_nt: TGCAGCGGTGGAGCCACTTTCTTT

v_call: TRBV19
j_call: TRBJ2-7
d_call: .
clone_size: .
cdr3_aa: CASSPTDTHEQYF
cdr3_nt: TGTGCCAGTAGTCCTACGGACACTCACGAGCAGTACTTC

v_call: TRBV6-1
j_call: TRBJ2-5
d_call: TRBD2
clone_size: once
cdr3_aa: CASSELGGGFQETQYF
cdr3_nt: TGTGCCAGCAGTGAATTGGGCGGGGGGTTCCAAGAGACCCAGTACTTC

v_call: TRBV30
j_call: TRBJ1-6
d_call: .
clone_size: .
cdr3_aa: CAWSLVAESPLHF
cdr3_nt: TGTGCCTGGAGTCTGGTGGCGGAATCACCCCTCCACTTT

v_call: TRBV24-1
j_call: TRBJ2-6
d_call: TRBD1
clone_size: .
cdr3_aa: CATSGREGQGVSGANVLTF
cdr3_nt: TGTGCCACCAGTGGGCGTGAGGGACAGGGTGTCTCTGGGGCCAACGTCCTGACTTTC

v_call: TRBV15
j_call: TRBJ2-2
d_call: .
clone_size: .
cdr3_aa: CATSSDYGAGELFF
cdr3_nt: TGTGCCACCAGCAGTGACTACGGCGCCGGGGAGCTGTTTTTT

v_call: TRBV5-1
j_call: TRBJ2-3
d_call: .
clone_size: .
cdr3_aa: CASSLEVDTTDTQYF
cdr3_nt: TGCGCCAGCAGCTTGGAGGTGGACACCACAGATACGCAGTATTTT

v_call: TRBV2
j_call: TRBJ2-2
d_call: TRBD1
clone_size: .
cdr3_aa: CASSVLGQGTGELFF
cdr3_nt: TGTGCCAGCAGTGTGTTAGGACAGGGGACCGGGGAGCTGTTTTTT

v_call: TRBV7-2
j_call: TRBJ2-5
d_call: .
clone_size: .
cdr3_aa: CASSLGGAWETQYF
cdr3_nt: TGTGCCAGCAGCTTAGGCGGGGCCTGGGAGACCCAGTACTTC

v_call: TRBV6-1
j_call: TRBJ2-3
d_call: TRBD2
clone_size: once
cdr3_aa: CASSELRGGATDTQYF
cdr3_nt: TGTGCCAGCAGTGAACTTCGGGGGGGGGCCACAGATACGCAGTATTTT

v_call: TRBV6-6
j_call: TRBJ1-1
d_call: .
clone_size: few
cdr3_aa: CASSYPPVTEAFF
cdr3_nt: TGTGCCAGCAGTTACCCCCCGGTCACTGAAGCTTTCTTT

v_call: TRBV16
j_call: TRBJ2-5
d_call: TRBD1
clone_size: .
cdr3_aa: CASSRGTGETQYF
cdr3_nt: TGTGCCAGCAGCCGCGGGACAGGGGAGACCCAGTACTTC